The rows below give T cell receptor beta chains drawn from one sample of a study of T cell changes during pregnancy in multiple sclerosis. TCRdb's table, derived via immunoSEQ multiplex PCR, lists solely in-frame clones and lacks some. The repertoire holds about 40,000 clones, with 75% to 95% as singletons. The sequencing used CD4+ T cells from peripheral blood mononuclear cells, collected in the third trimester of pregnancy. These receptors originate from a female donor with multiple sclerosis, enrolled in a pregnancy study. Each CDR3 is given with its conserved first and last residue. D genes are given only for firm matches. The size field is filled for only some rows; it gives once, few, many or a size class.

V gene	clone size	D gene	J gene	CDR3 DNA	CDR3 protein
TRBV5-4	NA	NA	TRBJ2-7	TGTGCCAGCAGCTCCGCGGGATCCTACGAGCAGTACTTC	CASSSAGSYEQYF
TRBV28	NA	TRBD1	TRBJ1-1	TGTGCCACCAGAGCGGCCCCGGGACAGGGGAACACTGAAGCTTTCTTT	CATRAAPGQGNTEAFF
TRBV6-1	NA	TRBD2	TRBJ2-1	TGTGCCAGCAAAAGGCTAGCGGAATTGGGTGAGCAGTTCTTC	CASKRLAELGEQFF
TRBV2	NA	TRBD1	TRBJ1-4	TGTGCCAGCAGTCAAGACAGGGGGCTTGAAAAACTGTTTTTT	CASSQDRGLEKLFF
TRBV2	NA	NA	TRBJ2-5	TGTGCCAGCAGTGAGAACAGCCACGTACTCCAAGAGACCCAGTACTTC	CASSENSHVLQETQYF
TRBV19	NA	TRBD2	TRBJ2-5	TGTGCCAGTACCCGGACTAGCGGGAGGGCAGGCCAAGAGACCCAGTACTTC	CASTRTSGRAGQETQYF
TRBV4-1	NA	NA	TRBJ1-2	TGCGCCAGCAGCCACCTTCTGACAGGAGTAAACTATGGCTACACCTTC	CASSHLLTGVNYGYTF
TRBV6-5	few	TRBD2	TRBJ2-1	TGTGCCAGCAGCCTCGGGACTAGCGGGACTAATGAGCAGTTCTTC	CASSLGTSGTNEQFF
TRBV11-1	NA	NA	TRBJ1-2	TGTGCCAGCAGCTTAGGACAGGCCGCCCTTAACTATGGCTACACCTTC	CASSLGQAALNYGYTF
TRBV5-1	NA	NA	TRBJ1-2	TGCGCCAGCAGATTTGAGGGGAGGGCAGGAGGCTACACCTTC	CASRFEGRAGGYTF
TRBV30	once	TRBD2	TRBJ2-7	TGTGCCTGGAGTGTACCGGGACTATTGCACGAGCAGTACTTC	CAWSVPGLLHEQYF
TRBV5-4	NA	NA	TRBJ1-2	TGTGCCAGCAGCTTGGGTGGGGGAGGTCGTGGCTATGGCTACACCTTC	CASSLGGGGRGYGYTF
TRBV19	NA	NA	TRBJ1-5	TGTGCCAGTAGCCACGACAGGCCTGGCCAGCCCCAGCATTTT	CASSHDRPGQPQHF
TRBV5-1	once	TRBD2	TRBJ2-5	TGCGCCAGCAGCTCGTTAGCGGGAGCAAAAGAGACCCAGTACTTC	CASSSLAGAKETQYF
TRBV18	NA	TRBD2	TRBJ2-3	TGTGCCAGCTCACCCCTTAGCGGGGCCAGCACAGATACGCAGTATTTT	CASSPLSGASTDTQYF
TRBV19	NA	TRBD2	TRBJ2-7	TGTGCCAGTAGTACCGGGACTAGCGGGAGATTGACCGAGCAGTACTTC	CASSTGTSGRLTEQYF
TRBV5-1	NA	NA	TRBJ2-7	TGCGCCAGCAGACGCACGACAGGCTCCTACGAGCAGTACTTC	CASRRTTGSYEQYF
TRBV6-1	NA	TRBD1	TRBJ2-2	TGTGCCAGCAGCGTAACAGGGGCGGGCACCGGGGAGCTGTTTTTT	CASSVTGAGTGELFF
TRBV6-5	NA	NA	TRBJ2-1	TGTGCCAGCAGTTTAATTTCCCCCCCCGAGCAGTTCTTC	CASSLISPPEQFF
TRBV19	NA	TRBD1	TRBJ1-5	TGTGCCAGTAGTATAGATTCTTACAGGGGGCGGAATCAGCCCCAGCATTTT	CASSIDSYRGRNQPQHF
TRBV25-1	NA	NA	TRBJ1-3	TGTGCCAGCAGTGAAGCAGGGGGAAACACCATATATTTT	CASSEAGGNTIYF
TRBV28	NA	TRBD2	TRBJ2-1	TGTGCCAGCAGTTTACTAGCGGGAGGCTACAATGAGCAGTTCTTC	CASSLLAGGYNEQFF
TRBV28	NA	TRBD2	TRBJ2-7	TGTGCCAGCGGGGGACTAGCTGAGCGGTACTTC	CASGGLAERYF
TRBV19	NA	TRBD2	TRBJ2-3	TGTGCCAGTAATCACGGGAGGGGAGATACGCAGTATTTT	CASNHGRGDTQYF
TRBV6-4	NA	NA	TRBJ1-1	TGTGCCAGCACTGGACGGGAGGGGCTGGCTGAAGCTTTCTTT	CASTGREGLAEAFF
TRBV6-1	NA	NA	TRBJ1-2	TGTGCCAGCAGTGAATCAGGGCGCAGCGATCGCTACACCTTC	CASSESGRSDRYTF
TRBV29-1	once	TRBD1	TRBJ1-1	TGCAGCGTGCGGGACAGGGGCTCTGAAGCTTTCTTT	CSVRDRGSEAFF
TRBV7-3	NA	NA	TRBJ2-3	TGTGCCAGCACCACAGGCCATTCCGGTACGCAGTATTTT	CASTTGHSGTQYF
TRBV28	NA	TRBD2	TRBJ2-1	TGTGCCAGCAGACCGGGACTAGCGGGAGGCCATGAGCAGTTCTTC	CASRPGLAGGHEQFF
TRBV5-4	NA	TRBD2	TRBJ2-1	TGTGCCAGCAGCGGGGTGGGCGGACTAGCGGTAGGTGAGCAGTTCTTC	CASSGVGGLAVGEQFF
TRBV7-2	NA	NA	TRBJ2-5	TGTGCCAGCAGCTTAACCACTGGGGGGTGGAAGACCCAGTACTTC	CASSLTTGGWKTQYF
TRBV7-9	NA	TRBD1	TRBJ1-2	TGTGCCAGCAGCTCCTCCAGACAGGGGGCGTATCATGGCTACACCTTC	CASSSSRQGAYHGYTF
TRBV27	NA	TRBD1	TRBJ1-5	TGTGCCAGCAGTCGTAGGAGGGGACAGGGGGCTCAGCCCCAGCATTTT	CASSRRRGQGAQPQHF
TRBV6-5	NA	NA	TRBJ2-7	TGTGCCAGCAGTTACGCGGCCTCTTTCGCCTACGAGCAGTACTTC	CASSYAASFAYEQYF
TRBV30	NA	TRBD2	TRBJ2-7	TGTGCCTGGAGTCCCCCCCCCAGGCTAGCGGTCACCTACGAGCAGTACTTC	CAWSPPPRLAVTYEQYF
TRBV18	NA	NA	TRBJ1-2	TGTGCCAGCTCACCCGAGACAGCTTACAATGGCTACACCTTC	CASSPETAYNGYTF
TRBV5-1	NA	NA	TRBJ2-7	TGCGCCAGCAGCTTGGCGATAAATCCTGGTCGGAGCTCCTACGAGCAGTACTTC	CASSLAINPGRSSYEQYF
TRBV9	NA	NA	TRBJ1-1	TGTGCCAGCAGCGTAGAGGGGCGGACTGAAGCTTTCTTT	CASSVEGRTEAFF
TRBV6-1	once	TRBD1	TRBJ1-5	TGTGCCAGCAGTTGGGACAGGGGAAATCAGCCCCAGCATTTT	CASSWDRGNQPQHF
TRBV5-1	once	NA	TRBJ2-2	TGCGCCAGCAGCTTCGGGACTCTGAACACCGGGGAGCTGTTTTTT	CASSFGTLNTGELFF
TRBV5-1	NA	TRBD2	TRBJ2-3	TGCGCCAGCAGCTTGGAAGAGGGCCTAGCGGGGCACACAGATACGCAGTATTTT	CASSLEEGLAGHTDTQYF
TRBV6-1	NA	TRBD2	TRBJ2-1	TGTGCCAGCATGGGACTAGAAAGACGAAATGAGCAGTTCTTC	CASMGLERRNEQFF